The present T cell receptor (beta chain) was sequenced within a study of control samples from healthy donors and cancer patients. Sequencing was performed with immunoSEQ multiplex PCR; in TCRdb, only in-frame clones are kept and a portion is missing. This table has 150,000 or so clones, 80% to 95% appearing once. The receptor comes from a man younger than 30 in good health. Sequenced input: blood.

In nucleotides, the CDR3 is TGTGCCACCAGCGGCCTGTGGACAGGGGTTGTACGAGATACGCAGTATTTT. Translated, it gives CATSGLWTGVVRDTQYF. This chain uses TRBV15 with TRBJ2-3; 9 bases are shared with TRBD1. The germline gives CDR1 LNHNV, CDR2 YYDKDF (reference sequence). The CDR3 is made up of 17 amino acids. J gave up 5 bases and V 5 bases, and 14 bases lay outside the gene matches.